These 5 T cell receptor beta chains share one sample of origin, sequenced in a study of blood T cell repertoires in COVID-19. Method: immunoSEQ multiplex PCR; TCRdb's copy keeps in-frame clones and lacks some. The data show more than 250,000 clones, around nine tenths seen once. Sequenced material: PBMCs or T cells enriched from blood (not recorded which). These receptors were obtained from a woman aged 40 to 50 who had recovered from COVID-19.

This sequence joins TRBV20-1 and TRBJ1-2; 8 bases line up with TRBD1. Germline V gene lookup returns CDR1 DFQATT and CDR2 SNEGSKA (reference sequence). The V and J ends lost 3 bases and 4 bases, in that order; junction bases with no gene match: 10. This CDR3 comprises 15 residues. CDR3 coding DNA: TGCAGTGCTAGTCCCGGGACAGGCGGAATCTATGGCTACACCTTC. It yields the protein CSASPGTGGIYGYTF.

This clone was seen only once. The CDR3 sequence is CASSGTGGTEAFF. CDR3 nucleotides: TGCGCCAGCAGCGGAACAGGGGGCACTGAAGCTTTCTTT. The chain has TRBV5-1 and TRBJ1-1; 8 bases are a match to TRBD1. The J segment lost 4 bases and the V segment lost 4 bases, leaving 3 bases of the junction unmatched. This CDR3 comprises 13 residues. Looked up from germline, CDR1 is SGHRS and CDR2 is YFSETQ.

V usage is TRBV24-1 and J usage is TRBJ2-7, with a tentative D call TRBD1 (5 bases). This CDR3 spans 15 amino acids. The V end was cut by 4 bases, the J end by 7 bases, with 19 bases between. Germline V CDR1 and CDR2: KGHDR, SFDVKD. The CDR3 DNA follows: TGTGCCACCAGTGACCGTCGGGCCGGACATTGGGAGCAGTACTTC. Translation: CATSDRRAGHWEQYF.

V gene TRBV30 combines with J gene TRBJ1-4; tentatively, D is TRBD1 (5 bases). V lost 3 bases to trimming and J lost 7 bases, with 18 bases between them. The CDR3 consists of 15 residues. Germline V gene data show CDR1 as GTSNPN and CDR2 as SVGIG (reference sequence). The CDR3 sequence: CAWRGRWGTLEKLFF. Written as DNA, the CDR3 is TGTGCCTGGAGGGGCCGGTGGGGCACCCTTGAAAAACTGTTTTTT.

This clone was seen only once. The chain links TRBV19 to TRBJ1-5; perhaps TRBD1 as D (6 bases). The germline V gene has CDR1 LNHDA and CDR2 SQIVND (reference sequence). The CDR3 loop spans 16 amino acids. V lost 4 bases to trimming and J lost 1 base, with 14 bases between them. The CDR3 DNA is TGTGCCAGTAGTAACCAAGCCACAGGGAGCAATCAGCCCCAGCATTTT. Translating it yields CASSNQATGSNQPQHF.